This T cell receptor (beta chain) was captured by sequencing in a study of T cell responses to AZD1222 COVID-19 vaccine. The repertoire was sequenced with immunoSEQ multiplex PCR; TCRdb's copy has only in-frame clones and lacks some. The sample contains 100,000 or so clones, more than 75% of which appear only once. The CDR3 is 17 amino acids. Germline loops: CDR1 KGHSH, CDR2 LQKENI. The V end lost 3 bases, the J end lost 3 bases, and 20 bases lay between the germline ends. Sequences were derived from peripheral blood, sampled on day 0 of AZD1222 vaccination. The gene calls are TRBV18 and TRBJ1-1; D is unresolved. The TCR sequence derives from an adult in good health. CDR3 in DNA: TGTGCCAGCTCACCTATAACCCCAGGTTCGCGGTACACTGAAGCTTTCTTT. Translation: CASSPITPGSRYTEAFF.